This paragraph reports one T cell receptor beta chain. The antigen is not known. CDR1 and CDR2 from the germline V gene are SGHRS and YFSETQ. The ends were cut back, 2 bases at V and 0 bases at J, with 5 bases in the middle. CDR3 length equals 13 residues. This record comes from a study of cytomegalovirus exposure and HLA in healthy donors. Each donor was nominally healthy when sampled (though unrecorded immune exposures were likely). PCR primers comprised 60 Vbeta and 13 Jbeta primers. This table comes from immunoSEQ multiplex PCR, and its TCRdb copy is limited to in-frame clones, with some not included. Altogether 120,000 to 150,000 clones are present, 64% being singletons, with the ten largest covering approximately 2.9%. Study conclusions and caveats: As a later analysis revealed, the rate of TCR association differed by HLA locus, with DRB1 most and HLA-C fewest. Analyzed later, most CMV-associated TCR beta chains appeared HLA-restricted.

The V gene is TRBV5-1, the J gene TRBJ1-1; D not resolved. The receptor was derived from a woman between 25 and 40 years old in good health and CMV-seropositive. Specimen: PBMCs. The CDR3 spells CASSFNVNTEAFF. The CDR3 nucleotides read TGCGCCAGCAGCTTTAATGTGAACACTGAAGCTTTCTTT. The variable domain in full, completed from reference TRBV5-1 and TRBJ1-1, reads KAGVTQTPRYLIKTRGQQVTLSCSPISGHRSVSWYQQTPGQGLQFLFEYFSETQRNKGNFPGRFSGRQFSNSRSEMNVSTLELGDSALYLCASSFNVNTEAFFGQGTRLTVV.